Listed below are T cell receptor beta chains from one sample, sequenced in a study of T cells in Graves' hyperthyroidism and ophthalmopathy. MiXCR, run by TCRdb on the multiplex PCR reads, gives a single entry per CDR3 protein. The data contain around 520,000 distinct CDR3 sequences, around 13% of them singletons. The sample comprised blood. The receptors were sampled from a middle-aged woman with Graves' hyperthyroidism. The CDR3 runs from the conserved cysteine through the conserved F or W. D genes are given only for firm matches. Some rows mark clone size as missing; the rest say once, few, many or name a class of expanded clone.

clone size	V gene	D gene	J gene	CDR3 protein	CDR3 DNA
many	TRBV7-2	TRBD1	TRBJ1-1	CASSSQTGMNTEAFF	TGTGCCAGCAGCTCTCAGACAGGGATGAACACTGAAGCTTTCTTT
many	TRBV30	-	TRBJ2-5	CAWSVGLAEETQYF	TGTGCCTGGAGTGTAGGTCTAGCAGAAGAGACCCAGTACTTC
many	TRBV7-9	-	TRBJ2-5	CASTSFTEQETQYF	TGTGCCAGCACCTCCTTTACCGAACAAGAGACCCAGTACTTC
-	TRBV18	TRBD1	TRBJ2-4	CASSLGPFLGQDKNIQYF	TGTGCCAGCTCACTAGGTCCGTTTTTAGGACAGGACAAAAACATTCAGTACTTC
-	TRBV27	-	TRBJ1-4	CASSLSGRYNEKLFF	TGTGCCAGCAGTTTATCGGGTCGTTATAATGAAAAACTGTTTTTT
many	TRBV12-3/TRBV12-4	TRBD1	TRBJ1-6	CASRSGQGHNSPLHF	TGTGCCAGCAGGTCGGGACAGGGTCATAATTCACCCCTCCACTTT
-	TRBV20-1	-	TRBJ1-5	CSASYEGPDPPQHF	TGCAGTGCTAGTTATGAGGGTCCGGACCCACCCCAGCATTTT
many	TRBV20-1	TRBD2	TRBJ2-1	CSARIAGFNEQFF	TGCAGTGCTAGAATAGCGGGATTCAATGAGCAGTTCTTC
-	TRBV7-9	-	TRBJ2-7	CASSKQGFPYEQYF	TGTGCCAGCAGCAAACAGGGATTCCCCTACGAGCAGTACTTC
many	TRBV5-4	TRBD2	TRBJ2-1	CASSPELAGYNEQFF	TGTGCCAGCAGCCCTGAACTAGCGGGATACAATGAGCAGTTCTTC
many	TRBV6-1	-	TRBJ1-1	CAVTPAGNLNTEAFF	TGTGCCGTCACCCCCGCCGGAAATTTGAACACTGAAGCTTTCTTT
-	TRBV5-4	-	TRBJ1-1	CASSLGGGTNTEAFF	TGTGCCAGCAGCCTGGGGGGCGGCACGAACACTGAAGCTTTCTTT
-	TRBV29-1	-	TRBJ2-3	CSVSGARSDMQYF	TGCAGCGTTTCCGGGGCTCGGTCCGATATGCAGTATTTT
many	TRBV2	TRBD1	TRBJ1-2	CASRDRVGYGYTF	TGTGCCAGCAGGGACAGGGTCGGCTATGGCTACACCTTC
few	TRBV19	-	TRBJ1-2	CASSIDIGGYTF	TGTGCCAGTAGTATAGATATAGGAGGCTACACCTTC
-	TRBV4-1	TRBD2	TRBJ2-7	CASSLRPTSGGLGEQYF	TGCGCCAGCAGCCTCCGACCGACTAGCGGGGGACTGGGGGAGCAGTACTTC
many	TRBV3-1	-	TRBJ2-3	CASSLRSDTQYF	TGTGCCAGCAGCCTTCGATCCGATACGCAGTATTTT
-	TRBV19	-	TRBJ2-5	CASEGLGGETQYF	TGTGCCAGTGAGGGCCTCGGGGGTGAGACCCAGTACTTC
-	TRBV20-1	-	TRBJ1-2	CSARARAEAGFYGYTF	TGCAGTGCTAGAGCTCGAGCAGAAGCAGGGTTCTATGGCTACACCTTC
-	TRBV24-1	-	TRBJ2-3	CATSDGAADTQYF	TGTGCCACCAGTGATGGCGCGGCAGATACGCAGTATTTT
few	TRBV6-2/TRBV6-3	-	TRBJ2-2	CASSYSRTLVGELFF	TGTGCCAGCAGTTACTCGAGAACTCTGGTAGGGGAGCTGTTTTTT
-	TRBV24-1	TRBD1	TRBJ1-2	CATSDSRQGYGYTF	TGTGCCACCAGTGATTCCCGACAGGGCTATGGCTACACCTTC
many	TRBV5-1	-	TRBJ2-2	CASSVGTRRAGELFF	TGCGCCAGCAGCGTCGGGACGCGGAGGGCCGGGGAGCTGTTTTTT
many	TRBV20-1	-	TRBJ2-5	CSARGETQYF	TGCAGTGCTAGGGGGGAGACCCAGTACTTC
-	TRBV10-3	-	TRBJ1-6	CAISESGQYNSPLHF	TGTGCCATCAGTGAGTCCGGACAGTATAATTCACCCCTCCACTTT
-	TRBV28	TRBD1	TRBJ2-7	CASSATGGRAGNEQYF	TGTGCCAGCAGTGCCACAGGGGGCCGGGCTGGGAACGAGCAGTACTTC
many	TRBV13	TRBD1	TRBJ1-5	CASSLGQGLSNQPQHF	TGTGCCAGCAGCCTGGGACAGGGCCTAAGCAATCAGCCCCAGCATTTT
-	TRBV9	-	TRBJ2-4	CASSVVEAGIQYF	TGTGCCAGCAGCGTAGTAGAGGCGGGGATTCAGTACTTC
few	TRBV9	-	TRBJ1-1	CASSVRGIGTEAFF	TGTGCCAGCAGCGTACGGGGTATTGGAACTGAAGCTTTCTTT
-	TRBV30	TRBD2	TRBJ2-2	CAWGTPFSGVNTGELFF	TGTGCCTGGGGTACTCCTTTTAGCGGGGTCAACACCGGGGAGCTGTTTTTT
-	TRBV29-1	TRBD1	TRBJ1-1	CSEHRGVNTEAFF	TGCAGCGAGCACAGGGGGGTGAACACTGAAGCTTTCTTT
few	TRBV15	TRBD1	TRBJ1-6	CATSRQGAGSPLHF	TGTGCCACCAGCAGACAGGGGGCAGGTTCACCCCTCCACTTT
few	TRBV28	TRBD1	TRBJ1-2	CASGLGQGAGGYTF	TGTGCCAGCGGCCTCGGACAGGGGGCCGGTGGCTACACCTTC
-	TRBV7-9	-	TRBJ1-5	CASSLGDVYQPQHF	TGTGCCAGCAGCTTAGGGGATGTATATCAGCCCCAGCATTTT